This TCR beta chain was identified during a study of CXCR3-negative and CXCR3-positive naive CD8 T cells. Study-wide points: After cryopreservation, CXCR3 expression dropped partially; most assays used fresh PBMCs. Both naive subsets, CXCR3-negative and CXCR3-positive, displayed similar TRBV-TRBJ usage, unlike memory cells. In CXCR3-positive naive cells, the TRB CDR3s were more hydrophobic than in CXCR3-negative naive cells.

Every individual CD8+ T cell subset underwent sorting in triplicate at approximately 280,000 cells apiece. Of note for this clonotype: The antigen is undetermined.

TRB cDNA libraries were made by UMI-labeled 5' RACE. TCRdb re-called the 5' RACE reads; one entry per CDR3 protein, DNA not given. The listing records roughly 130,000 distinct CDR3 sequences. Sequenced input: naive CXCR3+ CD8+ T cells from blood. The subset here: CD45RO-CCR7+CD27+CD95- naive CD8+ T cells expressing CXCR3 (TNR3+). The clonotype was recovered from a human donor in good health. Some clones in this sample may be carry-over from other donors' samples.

The CDR3 region is CASSSWTPNTEAFF. The chain recombines TRBV7-9 with TRBJ1-1; the D call of TRBD1 rests on TCRdb alone, since no DNA is present to check it. The CDR3 sequence is 14 residues long. Germline CDR1 is SEHNR and CDR2 is FQNEAQ (reference sequence).